The clone carrying this T cell receptor beta chain was observed a few times. The data stem from a study of blood T cell repertoires in COVID-19. Turning to the study itself: Acute-phase and convalescent COVID-19 samples originated in the United States, Italy and Spain. The analysed material was cDNA or gDNA that came from T cells, B-cell-depleted T cells, or PBMCs.

In the authors' methods: Cell counts per sample came from amplifying reference gene primers. TCRdb's table, derived via immunoSEQ multiplex PCR, lists solely in-frame clones and lacks some. That table is the source of V, J and clone size, and D and trimming were worked out from the DNA. The data show approximately 85,000 clones, about nine tenths seen once. The V and J ends lost 0 bases and 7 bases respectively, with 12 bases between them. The CDR3 runs 14 residues. Germline CDR1 and CDR2: KGHSH and LQKENI. Sequenced material: peripheral blood. The chain recombines TRBV18 with TRBJ2-5; tentatively, D is TRBD2 (5 bases). The sequence was obtained from a man aged 45-65 years with active or convalescent COVID-19. This CDR3 reads CASSPPGGEGTQYF. DNA of the CDR3: TGTGCCAGCTCACCACCGGGCGGAGAGGGGACCCAGTACTTC.